The present T cell receptor (beta chain) was sequenced within a study of shared T cell receptors in the human thymus. The method was immunoSEQ multiplex PCR; TCRdb's version includes in-frame clones alone and lacks a portion of them. The sample carries under 850,000 clones, around nine tenths recorded once. The same specimen was also included in a second study, on human thymus T cells. Per that study: The authors found apparently biased V and J gene usage in thymic and blood repertoires. Related studies found that unrelated individuals share highly overlapping thymic repertoires.

The sample consisted of thymocytes. This sequence was found in a boy in the first two years of life with a congenital heart defect.

Written as DNA, the CDR3 is TGTGCCAGCTCGACGACTAGCTCCAATGAGCAGTTCTTC. This encodes CASSTTSSNEQFF. The chain has TRBV18 and TRBJ2-1, with 7 positions matching TRBD2. The CDR3 is made up of 13 amino acids. J lost 6 bases, V lost 6 bases, and 5 bases had no gene match. Germline lookup yields CDR1 KGHSH and CDR2 LQKENI.